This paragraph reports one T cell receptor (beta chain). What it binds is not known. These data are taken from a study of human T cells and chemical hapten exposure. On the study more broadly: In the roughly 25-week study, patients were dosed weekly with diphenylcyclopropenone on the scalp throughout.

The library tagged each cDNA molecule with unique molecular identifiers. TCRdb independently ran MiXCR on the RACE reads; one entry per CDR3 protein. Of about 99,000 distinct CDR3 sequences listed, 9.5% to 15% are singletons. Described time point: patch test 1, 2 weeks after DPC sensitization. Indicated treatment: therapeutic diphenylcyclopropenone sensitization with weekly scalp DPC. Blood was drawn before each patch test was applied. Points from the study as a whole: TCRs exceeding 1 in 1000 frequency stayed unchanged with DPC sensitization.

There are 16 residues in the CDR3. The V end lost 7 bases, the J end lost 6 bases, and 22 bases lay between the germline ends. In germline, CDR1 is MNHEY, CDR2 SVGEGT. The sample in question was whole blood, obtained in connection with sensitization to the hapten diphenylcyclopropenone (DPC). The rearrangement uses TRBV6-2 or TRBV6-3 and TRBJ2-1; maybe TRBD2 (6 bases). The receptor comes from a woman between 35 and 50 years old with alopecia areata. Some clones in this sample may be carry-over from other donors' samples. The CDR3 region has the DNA TGTGCCAGCATCCCCGGGACTCAAAGGTTTAGCAATGAGCAGTTCTTC. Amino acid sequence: CASIPGTQRFSNEQFF.